Following are 23 T cell receptor beta chains from one sample sequenced in a study of blood T cells in healthy people across ages (dated by TCRdb to between 2015 and 2016). Libraries were built with 5' RACE. Sequencing took place on an Illumina HiSeq 2500. A second PCR of about 7 to 12 cycles was run with a J-beta primer mix and a sample-barcoded 5' primer. TCRdb trimmed the raw reads at Q25, called clones with MiXCR and kept productive beta chains. Rows with a matching CDR3 protein are joined into one entry that keeps the most common DNA and genes. The sample records roughly 1,500,000 distinct CDR3 sequences, 34% of which are singletons. The top ten constitute roughly 10% of the sample. The source material was blood. The receptors come from a woman in her thirties in good health.

V is TRBV20-1 and J is TRBJ2-3, with D possibly being TRBD2 (5 bases). Germline CDR1 DFQATT, CDR2 SNEGSKA (reference sequence). The CDR3 spans 15 residues. V was pared by 0 bases and J by 1 base, with 11 bases between. CDR3 nucleotide sequence: TGCAGTGCTAGAGAGGGTAGCGTCGGCACAGATACGCAGTATTTT. Encoded protein: CSAREGSVGTDTQYF.

This clonotype came up a few times. V gene TRBV4-1 combines with J gene TRBJ2-7; unclear D gene. The V end was cut by 1 base, the J end by 1 base, with 14 bases between. Germline V gene sequence: CDR1 MGHRA, CDR2 YSYEKL. CDR3 size: 16 residues. CDR3 amino acids: CASSQASGQVSYEQYF. CDR3 nucleotide sequence: TGCGCCAGCAGCCAAGCTTCCGGCCAGGTGTCCTACGAGCAGTACTTC.

This clonotype came up a few times. The chain employs TRBV11-3 and TRBJ2-1; D is unresolved. This CDR3 is built from 15 residues. Germline CDR1 is SGHNT and CDR2 is YENEEA. The V end lost 3 bases, the J end lost 0 bases, and 9 bases lay between the germline ends. The CDR3 DNA reads as TGTGCCAGCAGCTTTTCCATGAGCTCCTACAATGAGCAGTTCTTC. Its protein product is CASSFSMSSYNEQFF.

This chain uses TRBV9 with TRBJ2-7, with 9 bases lining up with TRBD2. The CDR3 covers 16 residues. The germline V gene has CDR1 SGDLS and CDR2 YYNGEE. The V segment lost 0 bases and the J segment 3 bases; nucleotides outside the gene matches: 7. DNA for the CDR3: TGTGCCAGCAGCGTAGCGGCTAGCGGGGACTACTACGAGCAGTACTTC. Amino acids: CASSVAASGDYYEQYF.

The V and J genes are TRBV18 and TRBJ2-1; tentative D call: TRBD2 (6 bases). The CDR3 consists of 12 residues. The V and J ends lost 5 bases and 6 bases respectively, with 8 bases between them. Germline CDR1 is KGHSH and CDR2 is LQKENI. The CDR3 region has the DNA TGTGCCAGCTCAAAACTAGCCAATGAGCAGTTCTTC. Encoded protein: CASSKLANEQFF.

A few counts support this clonotype. J is TRBJ2-7 and V is TRBV7-9, with TRBD1 as a possible D gene (6 bases). The CDR3 length is 15 residues. The V gene lost 5 bases and the J gene lost 3 bases, with 17 bases spanning the gap. Germline V gene data show CDR1 as SEHNR and CDR2 as FQNEAQ (reference sequence). The CDR3 coding sequence is TGTGCCAGCAGCGAGGAGGCCGGGACACACTACGAGCAGTACTTC. It translates to CASSEEAGTHYEQYF.

Note on this clonotype: The junction and the germline gene differ at one end; a read error may be behind it. This CDR3 is CAGSQGNLRQNEQFF. The CDR3 DNA sequence: TGTGCCGGCAGCCAAGGGAATCTCCGCCAGAATGAGCAGTTCTTC. This sequence joins TRBV3-1 and TRBJ2-1; unclear D gene. CDR1 LGHDT and CDR2 YNNKEL come from the germline V gene (reference sequence). The CDR3 runs 15 residues.

As concerns this clonotype: The junction departs from germline at one end; a sequencing error may be responsible. The V gene is TRBV5-1, the J gene TRBJ2-1; D may be TRBD1 or TRBD2 (6 bases each). This CDR3 is built from 15 residues. The germline V gene encodes CDR1 SGHRS and CDR2 YFSETQ. CDR3: CTSSSTGRGTKKQFF. Here the CDR3 DNA reads TGCACCAGCAGCTCGACAGGACGGGGGACGAAGAAGCAGTTCTTC.

This chain links TRBV4-1 with TRBJ2-5; D possibly corresponds to TRBD1 (5 bases). The CDR3 is 14 amino acids. Deletions cut 4 bases from V and 1 base from J, with 10 bases between. Germline V lookup: CDR1 MGHRA, CDR2 YSYEKL. The CDR3 coding sequence is TGCGCCAGCAGCCCAGGACACATCCAAGAGACCCAGTACTTC. It translates to CASSPGHIQETQYF.

This rearrangement joins TRBV11-2 to TRBJ1-2, with a possible D match to TRBD1 (5 bases). This CDR3 has 13 amino acids. Per germline, CDR1 SGHAT and CDR2 FQNNGV. Trimming removed 4 bases from V and 6 bases from J, with 12 bases in between. CDR3 amino acids: CASSSGDPNGYTF. The CDR3 DNA follows: TGTGCCAGCAGCTCCGGGGACCCTAATGGCTACACCTTC.

The chain couples TRBV6-6 to TRBJ1-1, with 9 nucleotides matching TRBD1. The CDR3 is made up of 15 amino acids. V trimming: 2 bases; J trimming: 7 bases; junction bases outside the gene matches: 8. The germline V gene has CDR1 MNHNY and CDR2 SVGAGI (reference sequence). CDR3 sequence reads: CASSYPTDRGGEAFF. CDR3 nucleotides: TGTGCCAGCAGTTACCCTACGGACAGGGGCGGTGAAGCTTTCTTT.

This clonotype was picked up a small number of times. The junction shows a germline mismatch at one end, possibly a read error. The genes are TRBV12-3 or TRBV12-4 and TRBJ2-3; D possibly uses TRBD1 or TRBD2 (5 bases each). The CDR3 length is 14 residues. Here the CDR3 DNA reads TGTGCCAGCAGTTCCGGGGACCGCACAGATGCGCAATATTTT. This encodes CASSSGDRTDAQYF.

V and J are TRBV29-1 and TRBJ1-2; TRBD1 matches at 8 bases. Germline lookup yields CDR1 SQVTM and CDR2 ANQGSEA. The CDR3 runs to 14 residues. The ends lost 2 bases at V and 6 bases at J; junction bases unmatched: 8. The DNA of the CDR3 is TGCAGCGTTGAAAGTATTGGACAGGGTAATGGCTACACCTTC. This codes for CSVESIGQGNGYTF.

This chain links TRBV7-9 with TRBJ2-1, with 11 bases fitting TRBD2. Germline-derived CDR1 and CDR2 are SEHNR and FQNEAQ (reference sequence). CDR3 length: 17 amino acids. V trimming: 2 bases; J trimming: 7 bases; junction bases outside the gene matches: 10. CDR3 amino acids: CASSLPQGTSGRNEQFF. For the CDR3, the DNA is TGTGCCAGCAGCTTACCACAGGGGACTAGCGGACGAAATGAGCAGTTCTTC.

This clonotype was detected many times. The rearrangement links TRBV4-1 to TRBJ1-6, with a tentative D call TRBD1 (6 bases). CDR3 length equals 16 residues. From germline, CDR1 is MGHRA and CDR2 YSYEKL. V lost 4 bases, J lost 3 bases, and 13 bases lay in between. The CDR3 bases are TGCGCCAGCAGCCGATCAGGGGCGGACTATAATTCACCCCTCCACTTT. It specifies CASSRSGADYNSPLHF.

Only a few counts were recorded for this clonotype. The chain couples TRBV3-1 to TRBJ2-3; a weak D match, TRBD2 (6 bases). V lost 0 bases to trimming and J lost 14 bases, with 12 bases between them. CDR1 LGHDT and CDR2 YNNKEL come from the germline V gene (reference sequence). The CDR3 loop spans 12 amino acids. CDR3 DNA: TGTGCCAGCAGCCAAGATCGAGGGACTCCGTATTTT. The encoded protein is CASSQDRGTPYF.

The rearrangement uses TRBV27 and TRBJ1-2; unclear D gene. This CDR3 has 15 amino acids. Trimming took 2 bases from V and 6 from J, leaving 16 bases between them. Per germline, CDR1 MNHEY and CDR2 SMNVEV (reference sequence). The CDR3 coding sequence is TGTGCCAGCAGTTTAAACGGTATCCGGGCAGATGGCTACACCTTC. It encodes CASSLNGIRADGYTF.

As to this clonotype: Mismatch with germline at one junction end may stem from a read error. CDR3 nucleotide sequence: TGTGCCAGCAGCCCGGCGACTAGCGGGAGTACAGGTACGCAGTATTTT. This sequence encodes CASSPATSGSTGTQYF. V and J are TRBV3-1 and TRBJ2-3, with 12 bases fitting TRBD2. CDR3 size: 16 residues. Looked up from germline, CDR1 is LGHDT and CDR2 is YNNKEL (reference sequence).

In this sample, this clonotype turned up a few times. CDR3 amino acids: CASSRGAKQFF. In DNA, the CDR3 is TGTGCCAGCAGTCGGGGGGCCAAACAGTTCTTC. The chain couples TRBV7-2 to TRBJ2-1, with D tentatively TRBD2 (7 bases). CDR1 and CDR2 (germline): SGHTA, FQGNSA. CDR3 length: 11 residues. Trimming cost V 6 bases and J 13 bases, with 13 bases left between them.

This clonotype was recorded a few times. The rearrangement joins TRBV20-1 to TRBJ2-3, with a possible D match to TRBD2 (5 bases). V lost 5 bases and J lost 1, with 16 bases in between. Germline CDR1 DFQATT, CDR2 SNEGSKA (reference sequence). The CDR3 sequence is 15 residues long. Here the CDR3 reads CSAPRMGVGTDTQYF. The CDR3, as DNA: TGCAGTGCTCCGCGGATGGGAGTAGGCACAGATACGCAGTATTTT.

This chain connects TRBV5-1 to TRBJ2-2, with 9 bases that match TRBD1. J was trimmed by 6 bases and V by 4 bases; bases with no gene match: 7. The CDR3 is 15 amino acids. Germline CDR1 is SGHRS and CDR2 is YFSETQ. The CDR3 loop reads CASSPRDRAAGELFF. The DNA for the CDR3 is TGCGCCAGCAGCCCCCGGGACAGGGCGGCCGGGGAGCTGTTTTTT.

Note on this clonotype: Its ends do not fully match the called genes, so a read error is possible. V and J are TRBV29-1 and TRBJ2-1, with TRBD1 matching over 9 bases. Germline V lookup: CDR1 SQVTM, CDR2 ANQGSEA. The CDR3 is 16 amino acids. The CDR3 reads CGVGGDRANSYNEQFF. The CDR3 nucleotides read TGCGGCGTTGGGGGGGACAGGGCTAATTCCTACAATGAGCAGTTCTTC.

Of note for this clonotype: One end of the junction is discordant with germline, which a read error may explain. V and J are TRBV12-3 or TRBV12-4 and TRBJ1-5, with a weak D call TRBD1 (5 bases). The CDR3 covers 13 residues. In nucleotides, the CDR3 is TGTGCCGGCAGTCAACAGGTTCAGGGACCCCAGCATTTT. Its protein product is CAGSQQVQGPQHF.